This T cell receptor (beta chain) was documented in a study of OX40 agonist ivuxolimab in advanced cancers. Study-wide context: Eligibility rules accepted prior anti-PD-1, anti-PD-L1 or anti-CTLA-4 therapy, and around 43% had some. The study's findings and limits: Fewer expanded clones were found on average in CD4+ than in CD8+ T cells. No determination was made of the antigen specificity of the expanded peripheral T cells.

Note on this clone: Antigen specificity is unknown.

Some clones are missing from TCRdb's copy, which holds only in-frame ones; the method was immunoSEQ multiplex PCR. The data hold 55,000 to 75,000 clones, with about 86% observed a single time. The CDR3 contains 14 residues. Losses at the gene ends were 6 bases for V and 7 bases for J; bases not matched to a gene: 12. From germline, CDR1 is KGHSH and CDR2 LQKENI. Peripheral blood came from all dose cohorts at three timepoints. This sequence originates from an adult with an advanced solid tumor such as melanoma, head and neck, liver or kidney cancer. The chain carries TRBV18 and TRBJ2-7, with 7 bases aligning to TRBD2. Sequenced here: CD4+ or CD8+ T cells sorted from blood, sampled in a trial of the OX40 agonist ivuxolimab. CDR3 protein: CASSAGVRVGEQYF. The CDR3 coding sequence is TGTGCCAGCTCCGCGGGGGTGCGGGTTGGAGAGCAGTACTTC.